This T cell receptor beta chain came from a study of blood T cell repertoires in COVID-19. Germline loops: CDR1 SGHVS, CDR2 FQNEAQ. Trimming removed 5 bases at V and 2 bases at J, with 15 bases between. The CDR3 sequence is 16 residues long. This clone was detected ten times or more. Method: immunoSEQ multiplex PCR; TCRdb's copy keeps in-frame clones and lacks some. The sample carries about 280,000 clones, roughly 85% recorded once. Cohorts were assigned according to the clinical history that participants reported. Exposed volunteers were people who met a COVID-19 case within 2 weeks before study entry.

V and J are TRBV7-8 and TRBJ2-2; TRBD2 might be the D (5 bases). The receptor comes from a middle-aged man who had been exposed to COVID-19. The material sequenced was PBMCs or T cells enriched from blood (not recorded which). This CDR3 is CASSRTPAGNTGELFF. For the CDR3, the DNA is TGTGCCAGCAGCCGAACCCCTGCGGGCAACACCGGGGAGCTGTTTTTT.